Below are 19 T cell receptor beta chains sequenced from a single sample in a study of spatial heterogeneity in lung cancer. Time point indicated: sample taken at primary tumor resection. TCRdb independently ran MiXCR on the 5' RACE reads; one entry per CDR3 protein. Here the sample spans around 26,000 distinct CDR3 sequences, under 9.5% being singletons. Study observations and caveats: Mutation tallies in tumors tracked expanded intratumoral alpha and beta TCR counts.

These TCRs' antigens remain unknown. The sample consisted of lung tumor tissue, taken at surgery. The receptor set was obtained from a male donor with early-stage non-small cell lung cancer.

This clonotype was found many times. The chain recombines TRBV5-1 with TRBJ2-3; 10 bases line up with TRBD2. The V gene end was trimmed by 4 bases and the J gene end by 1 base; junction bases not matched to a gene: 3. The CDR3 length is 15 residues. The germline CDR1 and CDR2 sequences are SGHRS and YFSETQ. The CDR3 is CASSVTSGGTDTQYF. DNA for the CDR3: TGCGCCAGCAGCGTAACTAGCGGGGGCACAGATACGCAGTATTTT. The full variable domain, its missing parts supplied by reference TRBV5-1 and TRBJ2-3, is KAGVTQTPRYLIKTRGQQVTLSCSPISGHRSVSWYQQTPGQGLQFLFEYFSETQRNKGNFPGRFSGRQFSNSRSEMNVSTLELGDSALYLCASSVTSGGTDTQYFGPGTRLTVL.

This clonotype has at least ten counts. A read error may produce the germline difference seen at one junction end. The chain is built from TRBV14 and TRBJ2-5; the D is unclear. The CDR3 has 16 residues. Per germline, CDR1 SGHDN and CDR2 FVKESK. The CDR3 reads CASSQPTLRSNVTKHF. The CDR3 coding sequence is TGTGCCAGCAGCCAACCGACGTTACGAAGCAACGTTACGAAGCACTTC.

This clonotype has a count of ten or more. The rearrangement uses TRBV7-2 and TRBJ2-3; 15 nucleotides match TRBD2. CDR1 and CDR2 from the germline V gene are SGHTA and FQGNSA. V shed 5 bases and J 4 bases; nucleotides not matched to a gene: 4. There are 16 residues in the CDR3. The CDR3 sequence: CASSTGLAGGPDTQYF. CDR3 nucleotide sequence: TGTGCCAGCAGCACCGGACTAGCGGGGGGGCCAGATACGCAGTATTTT.

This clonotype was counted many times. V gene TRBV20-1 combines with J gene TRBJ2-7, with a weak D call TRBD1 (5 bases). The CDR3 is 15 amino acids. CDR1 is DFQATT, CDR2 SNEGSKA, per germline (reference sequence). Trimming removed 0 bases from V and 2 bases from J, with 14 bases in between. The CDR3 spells CSARDRTRPTYEQYF. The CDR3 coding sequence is TGCAGTGCTAGAGATCGGACAAGGCCCACCTACGAGCAGTACTTC.

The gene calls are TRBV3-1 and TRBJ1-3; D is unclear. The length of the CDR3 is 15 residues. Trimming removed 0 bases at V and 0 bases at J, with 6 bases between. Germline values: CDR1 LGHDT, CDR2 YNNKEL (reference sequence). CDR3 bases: TGTGCCAGCAGCCAAGAACTGAGCTCTGGAAACACCATATATTTT. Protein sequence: CASSQELSSGNTIYF.

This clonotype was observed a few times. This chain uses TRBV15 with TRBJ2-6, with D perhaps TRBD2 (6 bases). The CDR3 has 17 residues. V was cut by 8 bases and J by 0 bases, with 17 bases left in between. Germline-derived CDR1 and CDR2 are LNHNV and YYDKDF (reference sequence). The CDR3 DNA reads TGTGCCACCCGACCGGGACTCCTTAGCTCTGGGGCCAACGTCCTGACTTTC. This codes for CATRPGLLSSGANVLTF.

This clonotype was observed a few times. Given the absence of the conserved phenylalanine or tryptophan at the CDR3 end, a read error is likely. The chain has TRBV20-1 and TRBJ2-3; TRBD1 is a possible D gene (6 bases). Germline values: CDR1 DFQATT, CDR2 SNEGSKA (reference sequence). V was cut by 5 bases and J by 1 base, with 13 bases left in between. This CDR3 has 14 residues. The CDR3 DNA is TGCAGTGCTCTCCCGACAGGCCGCACAGATACGCAGTATCTT. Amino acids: CSALPTGRTDTQYL.

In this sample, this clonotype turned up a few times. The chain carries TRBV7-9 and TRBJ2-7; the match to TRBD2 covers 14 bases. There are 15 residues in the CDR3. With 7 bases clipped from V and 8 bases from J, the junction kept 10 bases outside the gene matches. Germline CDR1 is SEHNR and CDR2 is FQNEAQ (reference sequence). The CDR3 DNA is TGTGCCAGCACCAAATCCGGGACTAGCGGGAGTCAGCAGTACTTC. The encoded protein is CASTKSGTSGSQQYF.

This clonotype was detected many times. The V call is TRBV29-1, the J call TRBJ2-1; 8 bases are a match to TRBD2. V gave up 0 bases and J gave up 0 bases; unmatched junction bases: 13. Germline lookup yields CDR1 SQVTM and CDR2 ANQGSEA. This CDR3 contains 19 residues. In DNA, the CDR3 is TGCAGCGTTGAAGATCCGGGCGGGGGGAAGACGTCCTCCTACAATGAGCAGTTCTTC. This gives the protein CSVEDPGGGKTSSYNEQFF.

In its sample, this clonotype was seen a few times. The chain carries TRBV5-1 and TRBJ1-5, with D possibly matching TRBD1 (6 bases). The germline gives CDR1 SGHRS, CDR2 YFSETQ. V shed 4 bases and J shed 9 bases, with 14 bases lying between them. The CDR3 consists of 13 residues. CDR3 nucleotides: TGCGCCAGCAGCCCCCGGGAAGGGGGGCCCCAGCATTTT. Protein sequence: CASSPREGGPQHF.

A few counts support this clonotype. CDR3 nucleotides: TGTGCCAGCTCAACAAACCGCCCGGGACAGGGAAACGAGCAGTACTTC. Translation: CASSTNRPGQGNEQYF. This rearrangement joins TRBV18 to TRBJ2-7; 9 nucleotides align to TRBD1. Germline V lookup: CDR1 KGHSH, CDR2 LQKENI. The CDR3 length is 16 residues. J was trimmed by 5 bases and V by 5 bases; bases with no gene match: 13.

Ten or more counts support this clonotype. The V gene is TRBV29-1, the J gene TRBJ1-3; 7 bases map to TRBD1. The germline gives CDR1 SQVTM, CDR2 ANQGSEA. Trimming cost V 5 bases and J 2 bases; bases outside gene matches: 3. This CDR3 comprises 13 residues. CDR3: CSVLDRPGNTIYF. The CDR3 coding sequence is TGCAGCGTTCTGGACAGGCCTGGAAACACCATATATTTT.

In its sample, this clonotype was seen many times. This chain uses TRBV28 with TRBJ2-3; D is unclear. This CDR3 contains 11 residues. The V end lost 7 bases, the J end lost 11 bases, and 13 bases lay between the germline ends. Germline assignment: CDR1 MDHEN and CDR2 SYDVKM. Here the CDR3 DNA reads TGTGCCAGCAATCAGCACTCTAGGCAGTATTTT. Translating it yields CASNQHSRQYF. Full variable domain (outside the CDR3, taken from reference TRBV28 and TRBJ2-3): DVKVTQSSRYLVKRTGEKVFLECVQDMDHENMFWYRQDPGLGLRLIYFSYDVKMKEKGDIPEGYSVSREKKERFSLILESASTNQTSMYLCASNQHSRQYFGPGTRLTVL.

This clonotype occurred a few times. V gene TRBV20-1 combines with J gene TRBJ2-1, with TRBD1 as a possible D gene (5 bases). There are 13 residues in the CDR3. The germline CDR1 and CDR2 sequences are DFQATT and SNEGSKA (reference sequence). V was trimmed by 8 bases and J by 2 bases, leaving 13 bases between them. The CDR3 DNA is TGCAGTCCCCCCGAAGGGGCCTACAATGAGCAGTTCTTC. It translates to CSPPEGAYNEQFF.

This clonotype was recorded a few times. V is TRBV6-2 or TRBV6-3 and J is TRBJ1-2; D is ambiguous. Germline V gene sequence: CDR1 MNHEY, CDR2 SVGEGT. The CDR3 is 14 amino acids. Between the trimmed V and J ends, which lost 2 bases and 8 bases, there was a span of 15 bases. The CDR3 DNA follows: TGTGCCAGCAGTTACCCCCCAGTGAGCCGCGGCTACACCTTC. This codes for CASSYPPVSRGYTF.

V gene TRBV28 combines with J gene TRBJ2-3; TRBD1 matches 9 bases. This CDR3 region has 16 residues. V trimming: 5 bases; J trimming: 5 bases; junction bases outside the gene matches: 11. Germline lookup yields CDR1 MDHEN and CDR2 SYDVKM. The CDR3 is CASSPWDREMIDTQYF. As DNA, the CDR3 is TGTGCCAGCAGTCCATGGGACAGGGAGATGATAGATACGCAGTATTTT.

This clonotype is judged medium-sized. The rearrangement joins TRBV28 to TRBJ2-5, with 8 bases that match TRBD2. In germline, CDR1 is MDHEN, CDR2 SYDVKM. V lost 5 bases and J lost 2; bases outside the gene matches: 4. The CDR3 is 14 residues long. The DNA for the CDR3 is TGTGCCAGCAGTCCGGGACTAGGGCAAGAGACCCAGTACTTC. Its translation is CASSPGLGQETQYF. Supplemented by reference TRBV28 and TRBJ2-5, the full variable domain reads DVKVTQSSRYLVKRTGEKVFLECVQDMDHENMFWYRQDPGLGLRLIYFSYDVKMKEKGDIPEGYSVSREKKERFSLILESASTNQTSMYLCASSPGLGQETQYFGPGTRLLVL.

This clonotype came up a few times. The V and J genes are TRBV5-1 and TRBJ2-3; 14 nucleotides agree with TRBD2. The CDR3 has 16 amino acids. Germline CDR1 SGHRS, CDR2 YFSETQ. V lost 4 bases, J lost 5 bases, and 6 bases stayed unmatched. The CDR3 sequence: CASSPGLAGEIDTQYF. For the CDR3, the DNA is TGCGCCAGCAGCCCGGGACTAGCGGGGGAAATAGATACGCAGTATTTT.

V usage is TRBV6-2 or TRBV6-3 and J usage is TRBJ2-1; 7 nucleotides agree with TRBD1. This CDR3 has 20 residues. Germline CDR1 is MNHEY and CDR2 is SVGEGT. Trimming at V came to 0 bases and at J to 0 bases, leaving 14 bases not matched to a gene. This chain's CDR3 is CASSYSTGQALVLSYNEQFF. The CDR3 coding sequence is TGTGCCAGCAGTTACTCGACAGGGCAGGCTTTGGTCCTCTCCTACAATGAGCAGTTCTTC.